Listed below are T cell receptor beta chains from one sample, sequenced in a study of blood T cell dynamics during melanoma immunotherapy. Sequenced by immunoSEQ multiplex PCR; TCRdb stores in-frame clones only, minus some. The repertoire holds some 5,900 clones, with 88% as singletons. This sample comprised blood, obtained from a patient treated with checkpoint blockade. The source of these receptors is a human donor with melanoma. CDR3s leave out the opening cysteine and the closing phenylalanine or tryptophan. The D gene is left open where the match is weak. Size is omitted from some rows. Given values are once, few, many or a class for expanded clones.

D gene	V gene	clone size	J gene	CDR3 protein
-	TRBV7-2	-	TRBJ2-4	ASSLRITQAKNIQY
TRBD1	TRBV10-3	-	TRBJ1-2	AISGNRGRGYGYT
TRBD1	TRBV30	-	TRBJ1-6	AWTDTTGLYNSPLH
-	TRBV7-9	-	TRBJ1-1	ASSYTVNTEAF
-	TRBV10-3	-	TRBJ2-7	AISDTGLGAYEQY
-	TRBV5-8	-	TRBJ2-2	ASSWVGPNTGELF
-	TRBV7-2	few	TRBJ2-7	ASSPSRGFYEQY
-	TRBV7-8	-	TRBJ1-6	ASSLVYKDSPLH
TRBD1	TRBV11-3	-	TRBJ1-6	ASSAGTEGSPLH
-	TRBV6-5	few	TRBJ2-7	AIEVRGMWEQY
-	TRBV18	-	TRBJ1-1	ASSPIVFTEAF
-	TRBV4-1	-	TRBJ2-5	ASSEYRAEGTQY
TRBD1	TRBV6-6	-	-	ASSLQQGGTYEQY
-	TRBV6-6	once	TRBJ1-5	ASSPQGNQPQH
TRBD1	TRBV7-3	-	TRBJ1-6	ASSLTGINSPLH
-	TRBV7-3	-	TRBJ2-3	ASSLTGRITDTQY
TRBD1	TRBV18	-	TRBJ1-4	ASSPTGAHEKLF
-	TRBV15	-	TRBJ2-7	ATSRDSGGPYEQY
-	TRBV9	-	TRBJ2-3	ASSVGGPDTQY
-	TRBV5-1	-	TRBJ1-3	ASSLGWGSSGNTIY
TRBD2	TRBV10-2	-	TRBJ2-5	ASSDRTSGGQETQY
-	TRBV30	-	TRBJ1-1	AWGHGGRTTEAF
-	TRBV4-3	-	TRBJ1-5	ASSQDYNQPQH
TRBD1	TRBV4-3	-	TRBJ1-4	ASSQKDRGHEKLF
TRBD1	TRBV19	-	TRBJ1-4	ASTQTGGDASEKLF
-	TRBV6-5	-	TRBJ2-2	ASARTSGNTGELF
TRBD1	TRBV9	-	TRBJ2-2	ASSVGQGADTGELF
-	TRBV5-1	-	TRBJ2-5	ASSEIGGFQETQY
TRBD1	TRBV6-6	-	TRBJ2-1	ASSSTGSFGNEQF
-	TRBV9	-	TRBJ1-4	ASSSTSGRENEKLF
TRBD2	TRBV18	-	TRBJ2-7	ASSLRPGGPYEQY
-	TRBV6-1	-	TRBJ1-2	ASSETLVYGYT